This TCR beta chain came from a study of cytomegalovirus exposure and HLA in healthy donors. Broader study findings: Among TCR sequences, most were rare, though some public TCRs appeared in many donors. Fewer N-insertions than the approximately 610-donor mean were reportedly shown by an Asian-associated ancestry cluster in a later analysis.

Germline CDR1 and CDR2: PRHDT and FYEKMQ (reference sequence). V trimming: 5 bases; J trimming: 2 bases; junction bases outside the gene matches: 6. The CDR3 has 14 residues. PCR employed 60 Vbeta and 13 Jbeta primers. Generated by immunoSEQ multiplex PCR, the TCRdb table keeps only in-frame clones and is missing some. The sample yields 100,000 or so clones, 74% seen once. Though nominally healthy at sampling, donors likely had unrecorded immune exposures. This clone has a single count. As yet, its antigen is unknown. Sequenced input: PBMCs. The TCR sequence derives from a human donor in good health. The genes are TRBV13 and TRBJ2-7, with TRBD2 matching over 7 bases. The chain's CDR3 is CASSPGRRAYEQYF. The CDR3 nucleotides are TGTGCCAGCAGCCCCGGGAGGCGCGCCTACGAGCAGTACTTC.